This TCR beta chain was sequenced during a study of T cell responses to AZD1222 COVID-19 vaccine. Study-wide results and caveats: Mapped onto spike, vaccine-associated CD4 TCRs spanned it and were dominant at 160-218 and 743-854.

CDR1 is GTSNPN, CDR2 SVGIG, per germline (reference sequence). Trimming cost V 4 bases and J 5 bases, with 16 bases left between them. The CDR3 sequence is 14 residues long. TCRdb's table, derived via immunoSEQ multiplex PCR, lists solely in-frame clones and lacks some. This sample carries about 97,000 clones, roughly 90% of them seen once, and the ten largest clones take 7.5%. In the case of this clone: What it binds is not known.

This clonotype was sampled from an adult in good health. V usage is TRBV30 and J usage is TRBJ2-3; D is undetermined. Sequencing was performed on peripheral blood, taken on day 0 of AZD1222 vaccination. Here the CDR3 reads CAWKGLSALDTQYF. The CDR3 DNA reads TGTGCCTGGAAAGGCTTGTCCGCCCTAGATACGCAGTATTTT.